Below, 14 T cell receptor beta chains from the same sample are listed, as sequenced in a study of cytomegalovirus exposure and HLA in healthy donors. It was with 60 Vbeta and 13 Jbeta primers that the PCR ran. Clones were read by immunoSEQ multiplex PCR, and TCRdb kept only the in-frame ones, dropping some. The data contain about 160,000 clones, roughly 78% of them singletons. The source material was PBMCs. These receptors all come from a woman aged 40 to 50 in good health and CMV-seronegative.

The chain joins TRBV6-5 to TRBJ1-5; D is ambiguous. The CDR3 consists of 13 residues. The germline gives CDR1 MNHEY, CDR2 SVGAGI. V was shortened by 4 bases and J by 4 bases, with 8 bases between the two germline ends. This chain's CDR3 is CASSWNRNQPQHF. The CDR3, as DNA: TGTGCCAGCAGTTGGAACAGAAATCAGCCCCAGCATTTT.

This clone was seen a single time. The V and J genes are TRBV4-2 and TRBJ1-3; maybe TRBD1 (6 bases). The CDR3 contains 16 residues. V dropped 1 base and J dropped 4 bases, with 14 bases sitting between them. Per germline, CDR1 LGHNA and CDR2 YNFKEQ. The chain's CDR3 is CASSQGPGAEGNTIYF. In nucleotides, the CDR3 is TGTGCCAGCAGCCAAGGTCCAGGGGCGGAGGGAAACACCATATATTTT.

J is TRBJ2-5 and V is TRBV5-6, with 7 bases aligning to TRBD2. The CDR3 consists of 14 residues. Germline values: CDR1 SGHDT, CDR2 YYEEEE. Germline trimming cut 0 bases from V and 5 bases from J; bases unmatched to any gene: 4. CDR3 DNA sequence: TGTGCCAGCAGCTTGGTGACTAGCCGGGAGACCCAGTACTTC. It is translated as CASSLVTSRETQYF.

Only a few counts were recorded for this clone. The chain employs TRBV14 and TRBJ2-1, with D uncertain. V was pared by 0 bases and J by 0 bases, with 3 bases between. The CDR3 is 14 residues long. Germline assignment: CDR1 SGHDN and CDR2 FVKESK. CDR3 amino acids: CASSQDSSYNEQFF. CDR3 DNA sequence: TGTGCCAGCAGCCAAGATAGCTCCTACAATGAGCAGTTCTTC.

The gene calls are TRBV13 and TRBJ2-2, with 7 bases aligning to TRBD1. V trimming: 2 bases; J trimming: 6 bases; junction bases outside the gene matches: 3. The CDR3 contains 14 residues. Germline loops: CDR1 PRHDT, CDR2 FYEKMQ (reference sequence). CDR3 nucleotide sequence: TGTGCCAGCAGCTTAAGGGGGCGAGCCGGGGAGCTGTTTTTT. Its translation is CASSLRGRAGELFF.

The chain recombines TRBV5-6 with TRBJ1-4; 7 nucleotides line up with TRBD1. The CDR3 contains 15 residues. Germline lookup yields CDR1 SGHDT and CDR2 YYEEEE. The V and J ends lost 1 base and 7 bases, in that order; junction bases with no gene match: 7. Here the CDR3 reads CASSLLQGPGEKLFF. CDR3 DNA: TGTGCCAGCAGCTTGTTACAGGGGCCCGGTGAAAAACTGTTTTTT.

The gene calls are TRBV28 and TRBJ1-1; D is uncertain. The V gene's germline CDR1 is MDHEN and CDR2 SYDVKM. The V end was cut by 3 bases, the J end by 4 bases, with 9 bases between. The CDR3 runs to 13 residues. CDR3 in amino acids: CASSFEWATEAFF. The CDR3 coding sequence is TGTGCCAGCAGTTTCGAGTGGGCCACTGAAGCTTTCTTT.

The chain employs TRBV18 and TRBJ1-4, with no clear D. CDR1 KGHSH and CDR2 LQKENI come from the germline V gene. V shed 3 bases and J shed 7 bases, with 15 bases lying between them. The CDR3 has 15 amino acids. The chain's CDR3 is CASSPLGRGSEKLFF. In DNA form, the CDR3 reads TGTGCCAGCTCACCCCTGGGTCGGGGTAGTGAAAAACTGTTTTTT.

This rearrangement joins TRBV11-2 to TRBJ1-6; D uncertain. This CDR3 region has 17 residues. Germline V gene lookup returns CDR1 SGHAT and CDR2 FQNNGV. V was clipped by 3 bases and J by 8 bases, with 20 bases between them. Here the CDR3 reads CASSFFEVVGLDSPLHF. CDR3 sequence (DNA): TGTGCCAGCAGCTTTTTTGAGGTTGTGGGTCTCGATTCACCCCTCCACTTT.

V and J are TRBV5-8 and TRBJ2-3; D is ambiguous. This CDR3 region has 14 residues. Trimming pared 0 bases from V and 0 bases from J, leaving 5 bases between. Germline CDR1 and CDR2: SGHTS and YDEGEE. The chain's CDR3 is CASSLGPSTDTQYF. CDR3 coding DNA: TGTGCCAGCAGCTTGGGTCCGAGCACAGATACGCAGTATTTT.

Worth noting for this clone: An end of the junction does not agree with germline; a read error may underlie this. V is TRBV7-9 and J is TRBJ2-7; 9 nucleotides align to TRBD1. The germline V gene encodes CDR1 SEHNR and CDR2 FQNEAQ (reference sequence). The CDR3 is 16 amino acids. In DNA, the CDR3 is TGTTCCAGCAGTCAGGGACAGGGCCTTAGCTCCTACGAGCAGTACTTC. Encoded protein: CSSSQGQGLSSYEQYF.

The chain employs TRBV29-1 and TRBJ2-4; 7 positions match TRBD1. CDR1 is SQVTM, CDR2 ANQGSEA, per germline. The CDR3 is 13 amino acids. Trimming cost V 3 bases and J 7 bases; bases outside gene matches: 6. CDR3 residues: CSVDTGVANIQYF. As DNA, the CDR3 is TGCAGCGTTGATACAGGGGTAGCGAACATTCAGTACTTC.

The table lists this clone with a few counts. The CDR3 spells CASSRDSLVEQYF. The CDR3 bases are TGTGCCAGTAGTAGGGACAGCCTGGTCGAGCAGTACTTC. The genes are TRBV19 and TRBJ2-7, with 7 nucleotides matching TRBD1. Unmatched junction bases numbered 6, after V lost 4 bases and J lost 6 bases. The CDR3 is 13 amino acids. CDR1 LNHDA and CDR2 SQIVND come from the germline V gene (reference sequence).

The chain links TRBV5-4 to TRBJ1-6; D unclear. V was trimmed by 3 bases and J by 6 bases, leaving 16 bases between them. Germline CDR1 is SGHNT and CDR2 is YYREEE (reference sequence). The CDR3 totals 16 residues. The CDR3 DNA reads TGTGCCAGCAGCTCCGAGGTTGGCAGAGCTAATTCACCCCTCCACTTT. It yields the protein CASSSEVGRANSPLHF.